This T cell receptor (beta chain) was observed in a study of control samples from healthy donors and cancer patients. Generated by immunoSEQ multiplex PCR, the TCRdb table keeps only in-frame clones and is missing some. The sample consists of tens of thousands of clones, about 87% of them appearing once. The sample taken for sequencing was PBMCs. The receptor comes from a woman aged 60-75 years with lung cancer.

CDR3 loop: CASSIQHPGDHGYTF. CDR3 DNA sequence: TGTGCCAGTAGTATACAACACCCAGGCGACCATGGCTACACCTTC. The chain employs TRBV19 and TRBJ1-2, with D hard to call. Germline values: CDR1 LNHDA, CDR2 SQIVND (reference sequence). V was shortened by 2 bases and J by 6 bases, with 16 bases between the two germline ends. The CDR3 is 15 amino acids.